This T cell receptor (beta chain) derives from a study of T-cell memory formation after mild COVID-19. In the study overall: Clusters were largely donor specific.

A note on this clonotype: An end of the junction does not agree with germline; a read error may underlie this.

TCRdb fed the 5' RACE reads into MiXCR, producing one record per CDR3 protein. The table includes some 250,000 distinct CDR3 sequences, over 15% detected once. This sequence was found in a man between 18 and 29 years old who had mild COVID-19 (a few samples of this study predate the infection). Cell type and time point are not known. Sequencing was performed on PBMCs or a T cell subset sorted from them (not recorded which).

The CDR3 region is CASSPGALAGPTDTQYF. The CDR3 DNA sequence: TGTGCTAGCAGCCCAGGGGCACTAGCGGGCCCCACAGATACGCAGTATTTT. The V call is TRBV7-7, the J call TRBJ2-3, with TRBD2 matching 9 bases. Germline loops: CDR1 SSHAT, CDR2 FNYEAQ (reference sequence). The CDR3 spans 17 residues.